This T cell receptor beta chain was found in a study of T cells in Graves' hyperthyroidism and ophthalmopathy. Study at large: Staff took peripheral blood when the initial diagnosis was made, before any treatment began.

The TCR beta CDR3 regions underwent amplification using RNA transcripts as the source. HTBI primers were used for first-round RT-PCR of the TCR CDR3. TCRdb reanalysed the multiplex PCR reads using MiXCR and keeps one entry per CDR3 protein. The sample comprises fewer than 400,000 distinct CDR3 sequences, roughly an eighth of which are singletons, and 25% to 30% rests with the top ten. CDR1 and CDR2 (germline): MDHEN, SYDVKM. The CDR3 is made up of 14 amino acids. Trimming shortened V by 2 bases and J by 5 bases, and 12 bases separated the two germline ends. This clonotype has a count of ten or more. Its antigen is unidentified. Study findings and constraints: Among thyroid clonotypes expanded above 0.001, most also appeared in blood. Ophthalmopathy was model-predicted a median roughly 6.5 months pre-onset.

What was sequenced was blood. The sequence was obtained from a man in his fifties with Graves' ophthalmopathy. The chain couples TRBV28 to TRBJ1-1; D is perhaps TRBD1 (5 bases). The CDR3 DNA follows: TGTGCCAGCAGTTTACGTCCAGGGAGGACTGAAGCTTTCTTT. Residues: CASSLRPGRTEAFF.